Below are 6 T cell receptor beta chains sequenced from a single sample in a study of blood T cell repertoires in COVID-19 (TCRdb year 2020). Receptors were amplified or captured by the immunoSEQ multiplex PCR assay. TCRdb took over this immuneACCESS table, retaining in-frame rearrangements with V and J assigned. Such tables are incomplete; in checked studies, under half of the missing clones stem from an unresolved V gene, and the remainder is unexplained. Within this sample are some 300,000 clones, with roughly 86% of them counted one time only. Approximately 1% of the sample is held by the ten biggest clonotypes. The specimen sequenced was PBMCs or T cells enriched from blood (not recorded which). These receptors originate from a woman in her twenties or thirties who had recovered from COVID-19.

This clone was seen only once. The rearrangement uses TRBV3-1 (or the pseudogene TRBV3-2) and TRBJ2-1; TRBD2 agrees at 11 bases. CDR1 LGHDT and CDR2 YNNKEL come from the germline V gene (reference sequence). Trimming removed 5 bases from V and 8 bases from J; junction bases left unmatched: 11. This CDR3 is built from 16 residues. The CDR3 loop reads CASSYTIAGGPYEQFF. The CDR3 DNA follows: TGTGCCAGCAGCTATACTATAGCGGGAGGGCCTTATGAGCAGTTCTTC.

This clone was counted a single time. This chain connects TRBV7-9 to TRBJ1-3, with TRBD1 matching 8 bases. CDR1 SEHNR and CDR2 FQNEAQ come from the germline V gene (reference sequence). This CDR3 has 16 residues. With 5 bases clipped from V and 1 base from J, the junction kept 7 bases outside the gene matches. The CDR3 here is CASSQGTGDSGNTIYF. CDR3 coding DNA: TGTGCCAGCAGCCAAGGGACAGGCGATTCTGGAAACACCATATATTTT.

The rearrangement uses TRBV7-2 and TRBJ2-7, with D maybe TRBD2 (6 bases). With 7 bases removed from V and 7 bases from J, the gap between germline ends came to 17 bases. The CDR3 totals 13 residues. The V gene's germline CDR1 is SGHTA and CDR2 FQGNSA. For the CDR3, the DNA is TGTGCCAGCACATATAGTATCGGACTAGAGCAGTACTTC. Translated: CASTYSIGLEQYF.

The chain combines TRBV7-3 with TRBJ1-4; D is unclear. CDR1 SGHTA and CDR2 FQGTGA come from the germline V gene. Trimming stripped 3 bases from V and 8 bases from J, with 10 bases between. The CDR3 loop spans 13 amino acids. CDR3 bases: TGTGCCAGCAGCTTGGGAGTACAGGAAAAACTGTTTTTT. It translates to CASSLGVQEKLFF.

The CDR3 protein is CASRRAGGDYNEQFF. CDR3 sequence (DNA): TGCGCCAGCAGGCGAGCCGGGGGGGATTACAATGAGCAGTTCTTC. The chain joins TRBV5-1 to TRBJ2-1; 8 bases align to TRBD2. Per the germline V gene, CDR1 is SGHRS and CDR2 is YFSETQ. Unmatched junction bases numbered 8, after V lost 5 bases and J lost 4 bases. This CDR3 is built from 15 residues.

The V and J genes are TRBV19 and TRBJ1-1; D remains ambiguous. V was clipped by 0 bases and J by 5 bases, with 7 bases between them. Germline CDR1 LNHDA, CDR2 SQIVND (reference sequence). This CDR3 spans 13 amino acids. CDR3 bases: TGTGCCAGTAGTATAGATCTAGAAACTGAAGCTTTCTTT. It specifies CASSIDLETEAFF.